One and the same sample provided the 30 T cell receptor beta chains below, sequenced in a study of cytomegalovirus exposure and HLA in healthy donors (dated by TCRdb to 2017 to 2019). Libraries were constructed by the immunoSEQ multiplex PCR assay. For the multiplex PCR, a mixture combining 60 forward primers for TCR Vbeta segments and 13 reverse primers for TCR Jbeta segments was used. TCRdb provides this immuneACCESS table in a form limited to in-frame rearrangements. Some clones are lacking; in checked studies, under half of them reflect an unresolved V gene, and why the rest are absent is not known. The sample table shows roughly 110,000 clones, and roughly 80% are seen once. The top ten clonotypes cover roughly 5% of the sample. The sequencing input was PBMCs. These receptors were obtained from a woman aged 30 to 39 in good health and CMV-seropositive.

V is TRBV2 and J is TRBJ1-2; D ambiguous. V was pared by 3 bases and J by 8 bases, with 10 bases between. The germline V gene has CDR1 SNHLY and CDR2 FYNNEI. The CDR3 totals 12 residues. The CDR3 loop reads CASSDSRYGYTF. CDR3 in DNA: TGTGCCAGCAGTGACTCGCGGTACGGCTACACCTTC.

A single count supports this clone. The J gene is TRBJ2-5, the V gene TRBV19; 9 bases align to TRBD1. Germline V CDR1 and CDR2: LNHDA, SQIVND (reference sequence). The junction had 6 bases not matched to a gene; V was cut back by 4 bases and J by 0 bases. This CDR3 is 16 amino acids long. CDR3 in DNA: TGTGCCAGTAGTACAGCCGGGACAGGGTACCAAGAGACCCAGTACTTC. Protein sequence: CASSTAGTGYQETQYF.

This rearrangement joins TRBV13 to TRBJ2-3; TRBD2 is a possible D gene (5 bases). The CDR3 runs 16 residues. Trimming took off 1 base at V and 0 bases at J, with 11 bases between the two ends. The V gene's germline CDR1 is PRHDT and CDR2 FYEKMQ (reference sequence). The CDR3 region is CASSLVSGRSTDTQYF. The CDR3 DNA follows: TGTGCCAGCAGCTTAGTGTCGGGAAGGAGCACAGATACGCAGTATTTT.

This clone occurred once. The CDR3 DNA follows: TGTGCCAGCAGCGTGGGGTCGGGGCCAGGGGGTGAGCAGTTCTTC. It codes for CASSVGSGPGGEQFF. V and J are TRBV9 and TRBJ2-1; the match to TRBD1 covers 7 bases. Per the germline V gene, CDR1 is SGDLS and CDR2 is YYNGEE. The ends lost 2 bases at V and 9 bases at J; junction bases unmatched: 11. This CDR3 has 15 amino acids.

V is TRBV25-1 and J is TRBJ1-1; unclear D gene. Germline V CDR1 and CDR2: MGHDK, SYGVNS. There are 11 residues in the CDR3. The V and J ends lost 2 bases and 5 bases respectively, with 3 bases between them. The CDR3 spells CASSEHTEAFF. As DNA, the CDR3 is TGTGCCAGCAGTGAACATACTGAAGCTTTCTTT.

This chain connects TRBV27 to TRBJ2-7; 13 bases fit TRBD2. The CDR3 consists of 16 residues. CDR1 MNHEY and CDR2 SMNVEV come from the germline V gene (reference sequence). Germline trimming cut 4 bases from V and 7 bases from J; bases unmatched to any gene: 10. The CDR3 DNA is TGTGCCAGCAGTTACACTAGCGGGAGGGCCGAAAGGGAGCAGTACTTC. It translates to CASSYTSGRAEREQYF.

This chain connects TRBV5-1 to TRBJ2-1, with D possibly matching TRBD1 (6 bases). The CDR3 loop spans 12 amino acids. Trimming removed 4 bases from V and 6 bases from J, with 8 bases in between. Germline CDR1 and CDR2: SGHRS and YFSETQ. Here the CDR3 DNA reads TGCGCCAGCAGCATACAGGGCAATGAGCAGTTCTTC. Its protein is CASSIQGNEQFF.

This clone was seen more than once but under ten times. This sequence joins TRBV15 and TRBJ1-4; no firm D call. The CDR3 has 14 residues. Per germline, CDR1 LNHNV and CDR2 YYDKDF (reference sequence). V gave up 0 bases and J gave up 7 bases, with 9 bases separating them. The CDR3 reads CATSRDGTAEKLFF. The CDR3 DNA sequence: TGTGCCACCAGCAGAGATGGAACAGCTGAAAAACTGTTTTTT. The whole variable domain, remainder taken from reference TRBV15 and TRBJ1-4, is DAMVIQNPRYQVTQFGKPVTLSCSQTLNHNVMYWYQQKSSQAPKLLFHYYDKDFNNEADTPDNFQSRRPNTSFCFLDIRSPGLGDTAMYLCATSRDGTAEKLFFGSGTQLSVL.

The CDR3 loop is CASSPAGQINYEQYF. CDR3 sequence (DNA): TGTGCCAGCTCACCTGCCGGACAGATCAACTACGAGCAGTACTTC. The rearrangement uses TRBV18 and TRBJ2-7; possibly TRBD1 for D (6 bases). Trimming cost V 3 bases and J 3 bases, with 15 bases left between them. This CDR3 has 15 amino acids. The germline V gene has CDR1 KGHSH and CDR2 LQKENI.

The CDR3 protein is CASSGDGGEYYGYTF. The CDR3 DNA sequence: TGTGCCAGCAGTGGGGACGGAGGGGAATACTATGGCTACACCTTC. The chain recombines TRBV2 with TRBJ1-2, with D possibly TRBD1 on 5 matching bases. Trimming removed 4 bases from V and 3 bases from J, with 15 bases in between. The CDR3 runs to 15 residues. CDR1 is SNHLY, CDR2 FYNNEI, per germline.

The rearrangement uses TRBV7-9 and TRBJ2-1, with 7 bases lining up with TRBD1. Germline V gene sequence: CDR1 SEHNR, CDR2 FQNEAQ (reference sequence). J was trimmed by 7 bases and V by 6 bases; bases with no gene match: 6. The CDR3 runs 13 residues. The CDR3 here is CASRTGTANEQFF. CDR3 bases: TGTGCCAGCAGGACCGGGACAGCTAATGAGCAGTTCTTC.

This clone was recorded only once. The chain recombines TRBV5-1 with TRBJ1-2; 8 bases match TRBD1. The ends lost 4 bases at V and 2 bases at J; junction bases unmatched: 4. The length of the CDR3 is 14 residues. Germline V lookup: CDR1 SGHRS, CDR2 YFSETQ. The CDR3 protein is CASSPGQANYGYTF. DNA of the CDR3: TGCGCCAGCAGCCCGGGACAGGCGAACTATGGCTACACCTTC.

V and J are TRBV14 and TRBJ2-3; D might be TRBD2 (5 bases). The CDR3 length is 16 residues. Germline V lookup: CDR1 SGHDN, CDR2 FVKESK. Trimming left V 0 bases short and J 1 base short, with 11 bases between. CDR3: CASSQDRGSGTDTQYF. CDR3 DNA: TGTGCCAGCAGCCAAGATCGGGGATCTGGCACAGATACGCAGTATTTT. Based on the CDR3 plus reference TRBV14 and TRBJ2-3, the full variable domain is EAGVTQFPSHSVIEKGQTVTLRCDPISGHDNLYWYRRVMGKEIKFLLHFVKESKQDESGMPNNRFLAERTGGTYSTLKVQPAELEDSGVYFCASSQDRGSGTDTQYFGPGTRLTVL.

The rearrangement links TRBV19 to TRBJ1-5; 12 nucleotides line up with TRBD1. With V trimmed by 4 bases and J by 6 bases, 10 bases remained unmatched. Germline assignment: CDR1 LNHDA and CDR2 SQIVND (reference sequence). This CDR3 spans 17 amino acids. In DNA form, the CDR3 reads TGTGCCAGTAGTAAAGCCCGGGACAGGGGGCCGGGTCAGCCCCAGCATTTT. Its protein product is CASSKARDRGPGQPQHF.

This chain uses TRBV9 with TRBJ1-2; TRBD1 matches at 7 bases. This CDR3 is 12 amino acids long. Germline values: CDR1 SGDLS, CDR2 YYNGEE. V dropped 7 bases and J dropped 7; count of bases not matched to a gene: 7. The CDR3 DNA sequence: TGTGCCAGCGATAGACAGGGCGGTGGCTACACCTTC. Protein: CASDRQGGGYTF.

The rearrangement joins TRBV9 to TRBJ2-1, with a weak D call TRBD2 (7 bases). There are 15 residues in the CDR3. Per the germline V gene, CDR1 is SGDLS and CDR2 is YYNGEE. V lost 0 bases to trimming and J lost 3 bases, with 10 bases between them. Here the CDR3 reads CASSVGGGYYNEQFF. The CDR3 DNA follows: TGTGCCAGCAGCGTAGGGGGGGGCTACTACAATGAGCAGTTCTTC.

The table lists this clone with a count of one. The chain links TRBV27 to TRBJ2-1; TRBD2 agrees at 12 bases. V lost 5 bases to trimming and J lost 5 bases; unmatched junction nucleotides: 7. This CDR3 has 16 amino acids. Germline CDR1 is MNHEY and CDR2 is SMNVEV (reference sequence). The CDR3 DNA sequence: TGTGCCAGCAGTCAAATACTAGCGGGAGGTCACAATGAGCAGTTCTTC. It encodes CASSQILAGGHNEQFF.

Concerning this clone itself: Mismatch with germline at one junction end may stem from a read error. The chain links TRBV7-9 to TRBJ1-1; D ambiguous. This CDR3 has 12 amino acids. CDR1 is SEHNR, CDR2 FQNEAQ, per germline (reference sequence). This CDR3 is CSSSYGLGEAFF. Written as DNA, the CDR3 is TGTTCCAGCAGCTACGGACTCGGTGAAGCTTTCTTT.

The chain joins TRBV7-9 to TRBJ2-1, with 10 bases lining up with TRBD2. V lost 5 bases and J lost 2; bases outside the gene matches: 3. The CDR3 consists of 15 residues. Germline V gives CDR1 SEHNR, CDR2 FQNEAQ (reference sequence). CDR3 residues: CASSPSGGPYNEQFF. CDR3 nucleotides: TGTGCCAGCAGCCCTAGCGGGGGACCCTACAATGAGCAGTTCTTC.

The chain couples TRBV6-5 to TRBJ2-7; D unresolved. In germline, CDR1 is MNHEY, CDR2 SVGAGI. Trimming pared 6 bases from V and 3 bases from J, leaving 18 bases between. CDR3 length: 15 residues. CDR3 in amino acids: CASRSASGVLYEQYF. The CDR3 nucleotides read TGTGCCAGCAGGTCCGCGTCCGGTGTTCTCTACGAGCAGTACTTC.

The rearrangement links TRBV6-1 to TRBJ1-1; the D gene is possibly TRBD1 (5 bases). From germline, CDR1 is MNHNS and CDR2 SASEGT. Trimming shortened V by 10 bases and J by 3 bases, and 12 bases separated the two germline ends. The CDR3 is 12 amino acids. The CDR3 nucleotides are TGTGCCATCTTTAGGGGTGACACTGAAGCTTTCTTT. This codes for CAIFRGDTEAFF.

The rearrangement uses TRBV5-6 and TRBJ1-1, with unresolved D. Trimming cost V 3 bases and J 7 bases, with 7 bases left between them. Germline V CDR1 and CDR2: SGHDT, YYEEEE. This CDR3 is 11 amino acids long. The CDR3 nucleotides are TGTGCCAGCAGCTCCGAACTTGAAGCTTTCTTT. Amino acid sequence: CASSSELEAFF.

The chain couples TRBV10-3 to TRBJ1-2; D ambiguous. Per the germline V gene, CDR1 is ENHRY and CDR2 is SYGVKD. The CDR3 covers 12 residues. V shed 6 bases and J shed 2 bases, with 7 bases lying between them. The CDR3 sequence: CAISTGNYGYTF. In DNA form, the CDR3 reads TGTGCCATCAGCACCGGGAACTATGGCTACACCTTC.

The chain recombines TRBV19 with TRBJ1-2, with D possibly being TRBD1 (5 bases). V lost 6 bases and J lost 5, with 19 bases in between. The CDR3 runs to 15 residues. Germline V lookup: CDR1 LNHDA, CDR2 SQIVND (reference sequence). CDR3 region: CASSNPGLLVYGYTF. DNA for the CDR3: TGTGCCAGTAGCAATCCGGGACTTCTCGTATATGGCTACACCTTC.

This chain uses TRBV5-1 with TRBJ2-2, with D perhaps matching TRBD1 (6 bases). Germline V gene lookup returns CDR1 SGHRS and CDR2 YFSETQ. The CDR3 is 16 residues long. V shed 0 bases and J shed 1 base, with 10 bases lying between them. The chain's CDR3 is CASSLDYRVNTGELFF. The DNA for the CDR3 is TGCGCCAGCAGCTTGGATTACAGGGTGAACACCGGGGAGCTGTTTTTT.

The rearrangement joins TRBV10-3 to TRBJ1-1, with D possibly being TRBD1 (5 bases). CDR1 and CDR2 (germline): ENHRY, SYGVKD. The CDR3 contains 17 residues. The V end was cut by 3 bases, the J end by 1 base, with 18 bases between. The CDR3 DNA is TGTGCCATCAGTGAACCTCAAGCAGGGAGGGAGAACACTGAAGCTTTCTTT. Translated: CAISEPQAGRENTEAFF.

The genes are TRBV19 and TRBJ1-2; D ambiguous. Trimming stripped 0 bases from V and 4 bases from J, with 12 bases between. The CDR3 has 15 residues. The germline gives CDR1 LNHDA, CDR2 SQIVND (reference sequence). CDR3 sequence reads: CASSIDGRQAYGYTF. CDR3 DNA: TGTGCCAGTAGTATAGACGGCAGGCAAGCCTATGGCTACACCTTC.

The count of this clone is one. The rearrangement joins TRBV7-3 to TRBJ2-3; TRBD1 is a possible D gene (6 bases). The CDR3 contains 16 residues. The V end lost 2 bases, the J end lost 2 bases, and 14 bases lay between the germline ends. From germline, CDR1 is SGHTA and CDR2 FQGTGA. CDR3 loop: CASSLEIGGNTDTQYF. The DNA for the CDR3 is TGTGCCAGCAGCTTAGAGATAGGGGGTAACACAGATACGCAGTATTTT.

The CDR3 nucleotides read TGTGCCAGCTCACTTCCACACCTAGCGGGAGCGTCGTTAGTTGCGGAGCAGTTCTTC. As protein: CASSLPHLAGASLVAEQFF. This sequence joins TRBV18 and TRBJ2-1; TRBD2 aligns across 10 bases. Germline lookup yields CDR1 KGHSH and CDR2 LQKENI. Germline trimming cut 4 bases from V and 10 bases from J; bases unmatched to any gene: 22. The CDR3 contains 19 residues. Full variable domain (rest looked up from reference TRBV18 and TRBJ2-1): NAGVMQNPRHLVRRRGQEARLRCSPMKGHSHVYWYRQLPEEGLKFMVYLQKENIIDESGMPKERFSAEFPKEGPSILRIQQVVRGDSAAYFCASSLPHLAGASLVAEQFFGPGTRLTVL.

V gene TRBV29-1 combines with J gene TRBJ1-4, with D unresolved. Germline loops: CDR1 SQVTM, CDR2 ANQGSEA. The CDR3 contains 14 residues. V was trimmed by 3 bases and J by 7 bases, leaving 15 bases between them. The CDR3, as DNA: TGCAGCGTTGAGGTGTCAATGGCGGGTGAAAAACTGTTTTTT. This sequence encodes CSVEVSMAGEKLFF.